This T cell receptor (beta chain) stems from a study of blood T cell repertoires in COVID-19. Study overall: Acute-phase and convalescent COVID-19 samples originated in the United States, Italy and Spain. PBMCs, B-cell-depleted T cells, or T cells provided the cDNA or gDNA that made up the material.

Here immunoSEQ multiplex PCR was the method, and the copy in TCRdb shows in-frame clones only, minus some. The table has about 74,000 clones, roughly 86% seen once; the top ten hold 36%. The CDR3 is made up of 15 amino acids. From germline, CDR1 is SGHDN and CDR2 FVKESK. V lost 4 bases, J lost 5 bases, and 14 bases lay in between. This receptor was taken from a man aged 70 or older with acute or convalescent COVID-19. V and J are TRBV14 and TRBJ1-4; D is possibly TRBD1 (6 bases). The sample consisted of peripheral blood. The CDR3 protein is CASSPFTGWNEKLFF. CDR3 sequence (DNA): TGTGCCAGCAGCCCTTTTACAGGGTGGAATGAAAAACTGTTTTTT.